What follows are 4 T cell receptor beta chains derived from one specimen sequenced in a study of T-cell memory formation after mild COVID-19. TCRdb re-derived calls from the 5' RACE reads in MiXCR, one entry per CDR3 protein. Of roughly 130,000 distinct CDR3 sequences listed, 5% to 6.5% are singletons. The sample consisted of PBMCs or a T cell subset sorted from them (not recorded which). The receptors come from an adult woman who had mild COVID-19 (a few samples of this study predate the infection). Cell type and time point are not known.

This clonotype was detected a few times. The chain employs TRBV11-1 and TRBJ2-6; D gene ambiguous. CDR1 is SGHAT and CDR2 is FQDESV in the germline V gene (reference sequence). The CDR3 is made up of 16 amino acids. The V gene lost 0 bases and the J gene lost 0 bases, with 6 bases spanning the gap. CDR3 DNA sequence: TGTGCCAGCAGCTTAGCAGCTAGCTCTGGGGCCAACGTCCTGACTTTC. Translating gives CASSLAASSGANVLTF.

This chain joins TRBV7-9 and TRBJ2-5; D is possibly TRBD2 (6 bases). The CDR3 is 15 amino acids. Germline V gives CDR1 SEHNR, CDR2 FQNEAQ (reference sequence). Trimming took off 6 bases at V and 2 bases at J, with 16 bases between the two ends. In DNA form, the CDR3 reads TGTGCCAGCAGTCACGAGGGCGGGGCTCAAGAGACCCAGTACTTC. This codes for CASSHEGGAQETQYF.

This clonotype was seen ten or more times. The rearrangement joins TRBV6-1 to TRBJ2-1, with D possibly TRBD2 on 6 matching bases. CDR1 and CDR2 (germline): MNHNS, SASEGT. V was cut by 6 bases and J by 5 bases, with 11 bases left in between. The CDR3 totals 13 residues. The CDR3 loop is CASRQGGNNEQFF. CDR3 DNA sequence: TGTGCCAGCAGGCAGGGAGGAAACAATGAGCAGTTCTTC.

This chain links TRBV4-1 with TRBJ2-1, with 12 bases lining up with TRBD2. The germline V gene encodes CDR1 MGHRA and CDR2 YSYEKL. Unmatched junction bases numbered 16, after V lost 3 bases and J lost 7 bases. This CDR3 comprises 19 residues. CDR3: CASSHPRRLAGVHQNEQFF. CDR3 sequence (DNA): TGCGCCAGCAGCCATCCTCGTCGACTAGCGGGGGTTCACCAAAATGAGCAGTTCTTC.